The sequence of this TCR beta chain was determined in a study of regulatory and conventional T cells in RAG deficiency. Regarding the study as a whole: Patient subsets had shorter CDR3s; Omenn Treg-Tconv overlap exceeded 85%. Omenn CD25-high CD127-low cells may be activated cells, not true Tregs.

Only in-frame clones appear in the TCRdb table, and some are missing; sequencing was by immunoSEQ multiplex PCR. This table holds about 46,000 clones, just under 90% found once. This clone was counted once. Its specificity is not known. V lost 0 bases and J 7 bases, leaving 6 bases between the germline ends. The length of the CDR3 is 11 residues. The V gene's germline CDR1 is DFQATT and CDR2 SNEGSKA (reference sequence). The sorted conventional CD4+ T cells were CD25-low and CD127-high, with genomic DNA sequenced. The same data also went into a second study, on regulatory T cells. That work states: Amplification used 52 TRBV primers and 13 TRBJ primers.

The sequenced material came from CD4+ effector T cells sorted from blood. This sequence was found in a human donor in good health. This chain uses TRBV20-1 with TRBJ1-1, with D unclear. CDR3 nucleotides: TGCAGTGCTAGAGAGCAGATTGAAGCTTTCTTT. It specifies CSAREQIEAFF.